This record concerns one T cell receptor beta chain sequence. The table lists this clonotype with a count of one. Its antigen target is currently unknown. Within one base of it there is no much larger clone, and no base qualities were kept. One read yields weak evidence. The data were taken from a study of CD8 T cells in Susac syndrome (dated by TCRdb to between 2019 and 2020). With respect to the entire study: Repertoire sequencing was used to test whether CD8+ T cell activation and differentiation in Susac syndrome was antigen driven. The clonality of the CD8+ T cell repertoire was compared across approximately 11 healthy donors, around 14 Susac syndrome patients and under 17 multiple sclerosis patients.

Via the germline V gene (reference sequence), CDR1 is MNHEY and CDR2 SMNVEV. The CDR3, from cysteine to phenylalanine, totals 14 residues. CDR3 DNA is the only sequence kept; it has 42 bases, read in frame from the first base. Trimming accounts for 6 bases at V and 4 bases at J, while the number of junction bases matched to no gene is 4. High-throughput TCR beta sequencing profiled peripheral blood CD8+ and CD4+ T cells from healthy donors, Susac syndrome patients and multiple sclerosis patients. Multiple sclerosis controls were treatment-naive patients with stable or active relapsing-remitting disease fulfilling revised McDonald criteria. Bulk CD8+ and CD4+ T cells were purified magnetically by negative isolation, whereas CD8+ TEMRA cells were enriched by FACS. Blood was collected in EDTA tubes and processed within 24 hours, with PBMCs isolated through density gradient centrifugation. PBMCs intended for TCR sequencing were frozen in liquid nitrogen and were later thawed in a 37 degrees C water bath. The sorted or isolated CD4+, CD8+ and CD8+ TEMRA cells had a purity of 90% or higher.

RNA was extracted with the RNeasy kit and about 0.5 to 1 ug was reverse transcribed using random hexamers. The immunoSEQ multiplex PCR assay, covering 54 Vbeta and 13 Jbeta segments, was used to amplify TCR beta CDR3 regions. PCR amplification bias was corrected by using a synthetic template baseline for primer optimization and computational correction. Concerning the study's data processing: Only productive sequences were kept, with reads annotated to V, D and J genes according to IMGT and analyzed in immunoSEQ Analyzer. Clonality was calculated as one minus the Shannon entropy normalized by log2 of the number of productive unique sequences. Public and private clones were assessed among the 100 most prevalent clones of each patient and control. Clones were defined as Susac-specific if absent from the healthy and MS cohorts, from under 1,200 published viral clones and from other ImmuneACCESS disease sequences. Using fastp at Q25 and MiXCR, TCRdb reprocessed the public reads and kept productive beta chains. Merged by CDR3 protein, the rows form single entries marked with the most common genes and DNA. The V and J calls come from TCRdb's annotation, not from the publication. The sample data list some 300,000 distinct CDR3 sequences, and 85% of these were observed just once. Of the sample, 0.2% to 0.25% falls within the top ten clones.

Broad study findings and their caveats: The number of individuals in the TCR sequencing and HLA analysis was acknowledged as relatively small.

The rearrangement joined TRBV27 to TRBJ2-1; TRBD2 aligns with 9 central bases. The receptor was derived from a human donor with multiple sclerosis. The sequenced sample was CD8+ T cells from PBMCs. This receptor has the CDR3 CASRGLADYNEQFF. DNA sequence: TGTGCCAGCAGGGGACTAGCAGATTACAATGAGCAGTTCTTC.